The 15 T cell receptor beta chains below were found in one sample sequenced in a study of blood T cells in healthy people across ages. With a J-beta primer mix and a sample-barcoded 5' primer, a second PCR ran about 7 to 12 cycles. TCRdb recomputed calls from the 5' RACE reads with MiXCR, one row per CDR3 protein. The sample lists around 700,000 distinct CDR3 sequences, around 25% occurring once. The sample was also linked to a second study, of T cells of mothers and their children.

The sequencing sample was made of blood. The receptor source for this set is a boy between 10 and 17 years old in good health.

This chain uses TRBV29-1 with TRBJ2-7, with 11 bases lining up with TRBD2. CDR1 and CDR2 (germline): SQVTM, ANQGSEA. V dropped 1 base and J dropped 2; count of bases not matched to a gene: 7. This CDR3 is 16 amino acids long. CDR3 protein: CSVEGRLAGSPYEQYF. The CDR3 nucleotides read TGCAGCGTTGAAGGTAGACTAGCGGGAAGCCCCTACGAGCAGTACTTC.

V gene TRBV5-6 combines with J gene TRBJ2-3, with D perhaps being TRBD1 or TRBD2 (5 bases each). Germline V gene lookup returns CDR1 SGHDT and CDR2 YYEEEE. The V end was cut by 2 bases, the J end by 3 bases, with 22 bases between. The CDR3 runs 18 residues. The CDR3 nucleotides read TGTGCCAGCAGCTTTGGATCTCGACCTCAGGGAGATACAGATACGCAGTATTTT. It is translated as CASSFGSRPQGDTDTQYF.

This clonotype showed up just once. The rearrangement joins TRBV13 to TRBJ2-3; 8 bases map to TRBD2. Germline V lookup: CDR1 PRHDT, CDR2 FYEKMQ (reference sequence). The trim removed 5 bases at V and 6 bases at J, leaving 16 bases unmatched. The CDR3 contains 17 residues. The CDR3 DNA sequence: TGTGCCAGCAGCGGCCGGGGGGGCCTTTTGTCGAGGGATACGCAGTATTTT. Translated: CASSGRGGLLSRDTQYF.

This clonotype was picked up a small number of times. The gene calls are TRBV5-8 and TRBJ1-2; D call uncertain. Germline values: CDR1 SGHTS, CDR2 YDEGEE. V shed 0 bases and J shed 0 bases, with 6 bases lying between them. This CDR3 has 14 amino acids. The CDR3, as DNA: TGTGCCAGCAGCTTGGACTACACTAACTATGGCTACACCTTC. It specifies CASSLDYTNYGYTF.

This clonotype was detected a few times. The chain combines TRBV29-1 with TRBJ2-5; a weak D match, TRBD1 (6 bases). CDR1 is SQVTM, CDR2 ANQGSEA, per germline. Deletions cut 6 bases from V and 5 bases from J, with 13 bases between. CDR3 size: 12 residues. CDR3 in amino acids: CSVARGRETQYF. The CDR3 nucleotides read TGCAGCGTCGCCAGGGGACGGGAGACCCAGTACTTC.

V is TRBV6-5 and J is TRBJ2-4; 11 bases are shared with TRBD2. With V trimmed by 0 bases and J by 3 bases, 10 bases remained unmatched. Per the germline V gene, CDR1 is MNHEY and CDR2 is SVGAGI. This CDR3 is built from 19 residues. The CDR3 DNA sequence: TGTGCCAGCAGTTACTCGGGCCTAGCGGGGGGATTAAACAAAAACATTCAGTACTTC. It encodes CASSYSGLAGGLNKNIQYF.

The V call is TRBV29-1, the J call TRBJ2-5, with D possibly called TRBD1 or TRBD2 (6 bases each). The J call is uncertain, as TRBJ2-7 better fits the DNA end. The V gene's germline CDR1 is SQVTM and CDR2 ANQGSEA. This CDR3 contains 15 residues. For the CDR3, the DNA is TGCAGCGTCCGAAAGTTAGGGGGGAACGACTACGAGCAGTACTTC. It yields the protein CSVRKLGGNDYEQYF.

V is TRBV29-1 and J is TRBJ2-2; 10 nucleotides line up with TRBD2. Per germline, CDR1 SQVTM and CDR2 ANQGSEA. The CDR3 has 16 amino acids. J lost 7 bases, V lost 1 base, and 9 bases had no gene match. In nucleotides, the CDR3 is TGCAGCGTTGAAGTCCCCACTAGCGGGACGGGCGGGGAGCTGTTTTTT. Translating it yields CSVEVPTSGTGGELFF.

This clonotype was counted between two and nine times. V gene TRBV7-3 combines with J gene TRBJ1-1, with D perhaps matching TRBD1 (5 bases). Trimming cost V 3 bases and J 0 bases, with 8 bases left between them. Germline-derived CDR1 and CDR2 are SGHTA and FQGTGA. This CDR3 has 14 amino acids. The CDR3 loop reads CASSLGPVNTEAFF. The CDR3 DNA reads TGTGCCAGCAGCTTGGGACCGGTGAACACTGAAGCTTTCTTT. Filled out from reference TRBV7-3 and TRBJ1-1, the complete variable domain reads GAGVSQTPSNKVTEKGKYVELRCDPISGHTALYWYRQSLGQGPEFLIYFQGTGAADDSGLPNDRFFAVRPEGSVSTLKIQRTERGDSAVYLCASSLGPVNTEAFFGQGTRLTVV.

V usage is TRBV12-3 or TRBV12-4 and J usage is TRBJ1-1, with 7 bases identical to TRBD1. The ends lost 8 bases at V and 2 bases at J; junction bases unmatched: 11. There are 15 residues in the CDR3. The CDR3 sequence is CASSPARDSNTEAFF. DNA of the CDR3: TGTGCCAGCTCCCCAGCCCGGGACAGTAACACTGAAGCTTTCTTT.

The sample holds a few counts of this clonotype. V gene TRBV7-2 combines with J gene TRBJ1-1, with D unresolved. The CDR3 has 13 amino acids. The V end was cut by 3 bases, the J end by 4 bases, with 9 bases between. The V gene's germline CDR1 is SGHTA and CDR2 FQGNSA. In DNA, the CDR3 is TGTGCCAGCAGCTTCACAGTATTCACTGAAGCTTTCTTT. It encodes CASSFTVFTEAFF.

The J gene is TRBJ2-1, the V gene TRBV12-5; TRBD2 agrees at 15 bases. In germline, CDR1 is LGHNT, CDR2 FRNRAP. With 8 bases clipped from V and 2 bases from J, the junction kept 4 bases outside the gene matches. The CDR3 loop spans 16 amino acids. Here the CDR3 reads CASRTSGGAAYNEQFF. The CDR3 DNA sequence: TGTGCTAGTCGGACTAGCGGGGGGGCTGCCTACAATGAGCAGTTCTTC.

With regard to this clonotype: The germline gene is not matched at one end of the junction; a read error may be the cause. The chain combines TRBV5-1 with TRBJ2-1, with 10 bases fitting TRBD2. Germline CDR1 SGHRS, CDR2 YFSETQ. The CDR3 runs 17 residues. Written as DNA, the CDR3 is TGCGTCAGCAGCGGCGCCCTAGCGGGGGTCTCCTACAATGAGCAGTTCTTC. Its translation is CVSSGALAGVSYNEQFF.

J is TRBJ1-2 and V is TRBV29-1, with 7 bases lining up with TRBD1. Losses at the gene ends were 6 bases for V and 6 bases for J; bases not matched to a gene: 4. Looked up from germline, CDR1 is SQVTM and CDR2 is ANQGSEA. There are 11 residues in the CDR3. CDR3 sequence reads: CSVQQGNGYTF. The CDR3 region has the DNA TGCAGCGTACAACAGGGGAATGGCTACACCTTC.

This clonotype occurred a few times. This sequence joins TRBV7-9 and TRBJ1-4; D remains unclear. V dropped 5 bases and J dropped 3 bases, with 13 bases sitting between them. Germline V gene data show CDR1 as SEHNR and CDR2 as FQNEAQ (reference sequence). This CDR3 has 15 amino acids. The CDR3 DNA reads as TGTGCCAGCAGCGGACGATTAGGTGCTAATGAAAAACTGTTTTTT. The encoded protein is CASSGRLGANEKLFF. The variable domain in full, completed from reference TRBV7-9 and TRBJ1-4, reads DTGVSQNPRHKITKRGQNVTFRCDPISEHNRLYWYRQTLGQGPEFLTYFQNEAQLEKSRLLSDRFSAERPKGSFSTLEIQRTEQGDSAMYLCASSGRLGANEKLFFGSGTQLSVL.